Included here is one TCR beta chain sequence, with context. These data are taken from a study of OX40 agonist ivuxolimab in advanced cancers. About the research overall: Among those enrolled, mean age was about 60 years (range about 20 to 79) and 75% to 90% were male.

Individuals having autoimmune disease history or systemic immunosuppression were not enrolled. Sequencing was performed with immunoSEQ multiplex PCR; in TCRdb, only in-frame clones are kept and a portion is missing. Of some 67,000 clones listed, 70% to 90% were seen once; the top ten hold around 0.5%. The germline gives CDR1 SGHRS, CDR2 YFSETQ. V trimming: 4 bases; J trimming: 6 bases; junction bases outside the gene matches: 8. The CDR3 totals 14 residues. This receptor was taken from an adult with an advanced solid tumor such as melanoma, head and neck, liver or kidney cancer. Here the sequenced sample was CD4+ or CD8+ T cells sorted from blood, taken in a trial of the OX40 agonist ivuxolimab. The V and J genes are TRBV5-1 and TRBJ1-2; 8 bases map to TRBD1. In DNA, the CDR3 is TGCGCCAGCAGCGTTCGACAGGGGTTTGATGGCTACACCTTC. This encodes CASSVRQGFDGYTF.